The following is a T cell receptor (beta chain) sequence with its context. Its antigen is not identified. It was with a sample-barcoded 5' primer and a J-beta primer mix that a second PCR of roughly 7 to 12 cycles was run. Every single cDNA molecule received a tag from a template-switch adaptor with 12 random nucleotides. TCRdb re-called the 5' RACE reads through MiXCR, storing one row per CDR3 protein. The data contain roughly 800,000 distinct CDR3 sequences, over 45% of them singletons. The entry originates in a study of blood T cells in healthy people across ages. Study findings and constraints: Any changes in expanded clonotypes were possibly confounded, as donor CMV status remained unknown. Aged donors had fewer naive CD4+ cells and lower diversity than long-lived donors.

The CDR3 loop spans 16 amino acids. Germline-derived CDR1 and CDR2 are SGHTA and FQGNSA. Isolation of PBMCs gave at least 7 million cells per sample. This clonotype was obtained from a man younger than 40 in good health. The chain employs TRBV7-2 and TRBJ2-5; 7 bases agree with TRBD1. Matching the DNA end better, TRBJ2-7 makes the J call doubtful. Material: blood. In nucleotides, the CDR3 is TGTGCCAGCAGCCTCCAGGGGGTAGTGGAGTCCTACGAGCAGTACTTC. Its translation is CASSLQGVVESYEQYF.